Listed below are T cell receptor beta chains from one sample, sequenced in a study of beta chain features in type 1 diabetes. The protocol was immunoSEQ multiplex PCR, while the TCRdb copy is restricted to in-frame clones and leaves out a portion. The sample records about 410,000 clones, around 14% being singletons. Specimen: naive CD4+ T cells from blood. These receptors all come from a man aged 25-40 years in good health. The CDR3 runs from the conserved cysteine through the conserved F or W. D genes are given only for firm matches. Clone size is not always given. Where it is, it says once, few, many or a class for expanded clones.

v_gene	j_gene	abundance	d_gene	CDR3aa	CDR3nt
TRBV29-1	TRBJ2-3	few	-	CSVDPQGNVDTQYF	TGCAGCGTTGACCCCCAGGGAAATGTAGATACGCAGTATTTT
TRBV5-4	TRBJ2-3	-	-	CASSQRALGTDTQYF	TGTGCCAGCAGCCAGCGGGCCTTGGGGACAGATACGCAGTATTTT
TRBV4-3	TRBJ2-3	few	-	CASSQDTRVTDTQYF	TGCGCCAGCAGCCAAGATACCAGGGTAACAGATACGCAGTATTTT
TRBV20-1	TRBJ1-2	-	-	CSAGRIYGYTF	TGCAGTGCGGGGAGGATATATGGCTACACCTTC
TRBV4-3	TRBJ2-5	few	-	CASSQDPGTEETQYF	TGCGCCAGCAGCCAAGATCCGGGAACCGAGGAGACCCAGTACTTC
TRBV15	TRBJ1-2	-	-	CATSTGQVSYYGYTF	TGTGCCACCAGCACGGGGCAGGTTAGCTACTATGGCTACACCTTC
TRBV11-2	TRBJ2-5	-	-	CASSLVQGWKETQYF	TGTGCCAGCAGCTTAGTCCAGGGTTGGAAAGAGACCCAGTACTTC
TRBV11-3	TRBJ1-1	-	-	CASSLRGEAFF	TGTGCCAGCAGCTTACGCGGTGAAGCTTTCTTT
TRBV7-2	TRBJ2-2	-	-	CASSSFTNTGELFF	TGTGCCAGCAGCTCCTTTACGAACACCGGGGAGCTGTTTTTT
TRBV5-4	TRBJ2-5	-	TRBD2	CASSKGLAGGETQYF	TGTGCCAGCAGCAAGGGACTAGCGGGAGGAGAGACCCAGTACTTC
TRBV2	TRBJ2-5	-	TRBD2	CASMASGAQETQYF	TGTGCCAGCATGGCTAGCGGGGCCCAAGAGACCCAGTACTTC
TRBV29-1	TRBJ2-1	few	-	CSDNILDSKQFF	TGCAGCGACAATATACTAGATTCGAAGCAGTTCTTC
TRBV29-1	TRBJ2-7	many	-	CSVGQASSYEQYF	TGCAGCGTTGGACAGGCGAGCTCCTACGAGCAGTACTTC
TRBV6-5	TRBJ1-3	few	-	CAVLGGPGNTIYF	TGTGCTGTACTGGGTGGCCCTGGAAACACCATATATTTT
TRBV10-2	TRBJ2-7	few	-	CASRIGAYEQYF	TGCGCCAGCAGGATAGGGGCCTACGAGCAGTACTTC
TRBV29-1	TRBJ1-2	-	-	CSVDGGYTF	TGCAGCGTGGATGGGGGCTACACCTTC
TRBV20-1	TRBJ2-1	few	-	CSARVRHEQFF	TGCAGTGCTAGAGTACGGCATGAGCAGTTCTTC
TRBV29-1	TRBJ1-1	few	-	CSVVLGARTEAFF	TGCAGCGTTGTTCTGGGGGCGCGTACTGAAGCTTTCTTT
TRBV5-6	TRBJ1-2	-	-	CASSAGPVGYTF	TGTGCCAGCAGCGCAGGACCTGTTGGCTACACCTTC
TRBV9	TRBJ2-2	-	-	CASSANTGELFF	TGTGCCAGCAGCGCAAACACCGGGGAGCTGTTTTTT
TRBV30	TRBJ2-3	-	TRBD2	CAWSVRTSGRAWTDTQYF	TGTGCCTGGAGTGTACGGACTAGCGGGAGGGCCTGGACAGATACGCAGTATTTT
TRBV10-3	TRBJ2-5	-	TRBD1	CASARGTGVLQETQYF	TGTGCCAGCGCTCGGGGGACAGGGGTGCTCCAAGAGACCCAGTACTTC
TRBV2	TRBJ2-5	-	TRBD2	CASTGGGETQYF	TGTGCCAGCACTGGCGGGGGAGAGACCCAGTACTTC
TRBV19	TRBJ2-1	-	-	CASTLEGSPYNEQFF	TGTGCCAGTACCCTCGAGGGGAGCCCCTACAATGAGCAGTTCTTC
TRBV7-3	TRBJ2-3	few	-	CASSPQGSGTDTQYF	TGTGCCAGCAGCCCACAAGGAAGCGGCACAGATACGCAGTATTTT
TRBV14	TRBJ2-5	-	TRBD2	CASSLLLAGKETQYF	TGTGCCAGCAGCCTGTTGCTAGCGGGAAAAGAGACCCAGTACTTC
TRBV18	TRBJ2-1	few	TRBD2	CASSPAGDEQFF	TGTGCCAGCTCACCGGCGGGAGATGAGCAGTTCTTC
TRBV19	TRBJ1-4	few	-	CASRVATNEKLFF	TGTGCCAGTCGGGTGGCAACTAATGAAAAACTGTTTTTT
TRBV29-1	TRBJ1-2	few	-	CSGRTDRYGYTF	TGCAGCGGCAGGACAGACCGTTATGGCTACACCTTC
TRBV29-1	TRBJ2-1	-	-	CSVEIGGPFYNEQFF	TGCAGCGTTGAAATTGGCGGGCCCTTTTACAATGAGCAGTTCTTC
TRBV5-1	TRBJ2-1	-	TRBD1	CASSARDREYNEQFF	TGCGCCAGCAGCGCCCGGGACAGGGAATACAATGAGCAGTTCTTC
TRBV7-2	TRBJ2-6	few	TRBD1	CASSLDRVAGANVLTF	TGTGCCAGCAGCTTGGACAGGGTTGCAGGGGCCAACGTCCTGACTTTC
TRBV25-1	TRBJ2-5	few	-	CASSDARVAETQYF	TGTGCCAGCAGTGACGCTAGGGTCGCAGAGACCCAGTACTTC
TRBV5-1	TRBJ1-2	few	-	CASSLEQYGYTF	TGCGCCAGCAGCTTGGAACAGTATGGCTACACCTTC
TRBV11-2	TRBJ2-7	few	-	CASSLDAGGSYEQYF	TGTGCCAGCAGCTTAGATGCGGGCGGTTCCTACGAGCAGTACTTC
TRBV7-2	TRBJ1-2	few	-	CASSFGTTNYGYTF	TGTGCCAGCAGCTTCGGCACGACCAACTATGGCTACACCTTC
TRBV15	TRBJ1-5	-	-	CATSNSGQQPQHF	TGTGCCACCAGCAACAGTGGGCAACAGCCCCAGCATTTT
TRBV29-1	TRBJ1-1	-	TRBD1	CSVVLGPNRDRVGGRFRAEAFF	TGCAGCGTCGTATTGGGGCCAAACCGGGACAGGGTTGGCGGTCGTTTCAGGGCTGAAGCTTTCTTT
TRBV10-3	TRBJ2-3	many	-	CAITATSTDTQYF	TGTGCCATCACCGCGACTAGCACAGATACGCAGTATTTT
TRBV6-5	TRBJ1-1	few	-	CASSSQRKGTEAFF	TGTGCCAGCAGTTCACAAAGGAAGGGCACTGAAGCTTTCTTT
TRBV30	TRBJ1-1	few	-	CAWSVLLQGTEAFF	TGTGCCTGGAGTGTACTTCTCCAGGGGACTGAAGCTTTCTTT
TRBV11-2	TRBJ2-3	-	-	CASSPAGTSTDTQYF	TGTGCCAGCAGCCCAGCCGGGACCAGCACAGATACGCAGTATTTT
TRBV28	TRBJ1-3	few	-	CASSSYDSSGNTIYF	TGTGCCAGCAGTTCGTACGACAGCTCTGGAAACACCATATATTTT
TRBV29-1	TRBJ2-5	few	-	CSVRKGRETQYF	TGCAGCGTTCGTAAGGGTCGGGAGACCCAGTACTTC
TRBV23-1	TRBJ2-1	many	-	CASRRRAPQFF	TGCGCCAGCAGGCGGCGGGCGCCCCAGTTCTTC
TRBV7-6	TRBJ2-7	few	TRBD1	CASSARTGENEQYF	TGTGCCAGCAGCGCCAGGACAGGCGAAAACGAGCAGTACTTC
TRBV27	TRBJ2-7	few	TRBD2	CASSRRLAGDYEQYF	TGTGCCAGCAGTCGCCGACTAGCGGGGGACTACGAGCAGTACTTC